The entry below describes one T cell receptor beta chain. This clonotype has at least ten counts. There is no known antigen for this receptor. Base quality data are lacking; no much larger clone is found one base away. Amplification of TCR beta CDR3 regions was carried out from RNA transcripts. A first-round RT-PCR of the TCR CDR3 used the HTBI primer set with the Qiagen OneStep RT-PCR kit. A second multiplex PCR round built the libraries, followed by size selection and purification. Sequencing of the libraries was done on an Illumina HiSeq2000 using paired-end 100 bp reads. From the authors' description of their analysis: Raw data were processed with SOAPnuke, discarding reads with adapters, uncalled bases, mean Phred below 15, or no exact constant-primer or identifier match. High-quality paired reads were merged with COPE v1.2.5, and unique nucleotide sequences were defined as clonotypes. Clonotypes were aligned to IMGT TRBV, TRBD and TRBJ reference segments using MiTCR v1.1. Analysis was restricted to V-J combinations with a frequency above 0.0001, which covered about 99% of repertoires. The TCS score was defined as the ratio of F50 (clonal expansion) to E x V (chaos), calculated using BLOSUM62-based TCRdist between CDR3 peptides within each V-J. Welch's t-statistics and random forest reduced several hundred V-J features to 13, which were used in a naive Bayes classifier (R e1071). TCRdb trimmed public reads at Q25 via fastp, called clones via MiXCR and kept in-frame beta chains. Each record represents a unique CDR3 protein, reported with the most common genes and DNA among its rows. TCRdb, not the original authors, processed these V and J calls. Present in this sample are under 300,000 distinct CDR3 sequences, around 15% of which were seen just once. About 33% of the sample lies in the top ten.

The entry originates in a study of T cells in Graves' hyperthyroidism and ophthalmopathy (dated by TCRdb to 2018 to 2020). The study in broad terms: Peripheral blood was sampled at the time of initial diagnosis, prior to any treatment. The paper describes TCR Vbeta CDR3 sequencing of around 140 peripheral blood samples, made up of about 41 ophthalmopathy patients, 70 to 80 hyperthyroidism patients and 17 progressor patients. Prospective prediction of ophthalmopathy was tested in an independent validation cohort of fewer than 20 hyperthyroidism patients and roughly 16 patients who later progressed to ophthalmopathy. A discovery cohort of about 100 patients, about 44 with Graves' ophthalmopathy and over 55 with stable Graves' hyperthyroidism, was used to find distinguishing TCR V-J signatures. In several Graves' hyperthyroidism patients, the study also compared T-cell repertoires from thyroid tissue with T-cell repertoires from blood. Once sampling was done, hyperthyroidism patients were given methimazole at a starting dose of 30 mg daily, whereas ophthalmopathy patients were given high-dose intravenous methylprednisolone. The 95 to 100 discovery patients were divided at random into training and test sets in a 7:3 ratio. The investigation overall reported the following: In cross-validation, a model built on a 13 V-J signature told ophthalmopathy apart from stable hyperthyroidism with 85% to 90% sensitivity and roughly 81% specificity, and in testing the same model reached 80%/75%. In validation, the model predicted progression to ophthalmopathy a median of approximately 6.6 months before onset, with roughly 71% sensitivity and about 72% specificity. Most expanded thyroid clonotypes (frequency above 0.001) were also detected in blood, suggesting blood repertoires may reflect thyroid immune responses. Sample size was not statistically predetermined, and investigators were not blinded to group allocation.

The CDR3 sequence holds 15 residues, the cysteine and phenylalanine included. This entry keeps only the CDR3 DNA: 45 bases, framed from base 1. Ends trimmed: V by 3 bases, J by 8 bases; bases unmatched to a gene: 12. In the germline V gene (reference sequence), CDR1 corresponds to DFQATT and CDR2 to SNEGSKA. Hyperthyroidism patients were newly diagnosed, had a disease duration of under 2 months, and were aged 18 to 65 years. Any patient with an uncontrolled infection, another autoimmune disease, pregnancy or lactation was excluded. Diagnoses relied on clinical symptoms, serum thyroxine and TRAb, thyroid ultrasound and orbital computed tomography. Blood from progressor patients was collected at the time of first diagnosis with hyperthyroidism, before any ophthalmopathy symptoms had appeared. PBMCs were separated from 10 ml of fresh peripheral blood using Ficoll-Paque density gradient centrifugation. Progressor patients were first diagnosed with Graves' hyperthyroidism and then developed ophthalmopathy during follow-up. Total RNA was extracted using Trizol reagent, and RNA quality was assessed on an Agilent 2100 Bioanalyzer.

The chain employs TRBV20-1 and TRBJ2-1; TRBD2 aligns with 8 central bases. This sequence was found in a woman aged 45-59 years with Graves' hyperthyroidism that later progressed to Graves' ophthalmopathy. Sequencing input: blood. The DNA sequence reads TGCAGTGCTAGGAAAAGCGGGAGATGGGGAGATGAGCAGTTCTTC. Its amino acids are CSARKSGRWGDEQFF.